The 16 T cell receptor beta chains in this list originate from one sample, sequenced in a study of OX40 agonist ivuxolimab in advanced cancers. The library came from the immunoSEQ multiplex PCR assay. TCRdb took this table from immuneACCESS and kept in-frame rearrangements with V and J called. Such tables lack part of the clones; where checked against another copy, unresolved V genes explain under half of the gap, and the rest is unexplained. In this sample the table shows about 15,000 clones, over 80% of which occur a single time. About 45% of the sample belongs to the ten largest clones. The specimen comprised CD4+ or CD8+ T cells sorted from blood, sampled in a trial of the OX40 agonist ivuxolimab. The receptors were gathered from an adult with an advanced solid tumor such as melanoma, head and neck, liver or kidney cancer.

This rearrangement joins TRBV28 to TRBJ2-2; a weak D match, TRBD1 (5 bases). The V end was cut by 2 bases, the J end by 0 bases, with 10 bases between. The CDR3 contains 16 residues. Germline CDR1 and CDR2: MDHEN and SYDVKM. CDR3 in DNA: TGTGCCAGCAGTTTAGACAGAAACGCGAACACCGGGGAGCTGTTTTTT. As protein: CASSLDRNANTGELFF.

V gene TRBV7-9 combines with J gene TRBJ2-7; D is possibly TRBD2 (5 bases). The germline gives CDR1 SEHNR, CDR2 FQNEAQ (reference sequence). V lost 4 bases and J 7 bases, leaving 14 bases between the germline ends. This CDR3 comprises 13 residues. The chain's CDR3 is CASSSWTQQEQYF. In DNA, the CDR3 is TGTGCCAGCAGCTCCTGGACTCAACAAGAGCAGTACTTC.

The gene calls are TRBV4-2 and TRBJ2-2; D unclear. The CDR3 has 12 amino acids. Germline CDR1 and CDR2: LGHNA and YNFKEQ. Trimming left V 2 bases short and J 8 bases short, with 6 bases between. The CDR3 nucleotides are TGTGCCAGCAGCCAACCCCCGGGGGAGCTGTTTTTT. Encoded protein: CASSQPPGELFF.

J is TRBJ1-1 and V is TRBV19, with D uncertain. Trimming removed 5 bases at V and 6 bases at J, with 13 bases between. The germline V gene has CDR1 LNHDA and CDR2 SQIVND (reference sequence). This CDR3 region has 13 residues. In nucleotides, the CDR3 is TGTGCCAGTAGTCTCGGTGCACCCGCTGAAGCTTTCTTT. Translated, it gives CASSLGAPAEAFF.

V is TRBV9 and J is TRBJ2-7, with 9 bases fitting TRBD2. Germline V gene sequence: CDR1 SGDLS, CDR2 YYNGEE. The CDR3 is made up of 15 amino acids. Trimming at V came to 4 bases and at J to 4 bases, leaving 9 bases not matched to a gene. CDR3 amino acids: CASSPTGTSSYEQYF. For the CDR3, the DNA is TGTGCCAGCAGCCCCACCGGGACTAGCTCATACGAGCAGTACTTC.

The chain combines TRBV30 with TRBJ2-7; the D gene is possibly TRBD1 (5 bases). The V gene's germline CDR1 is GTSNPN and CDR2 SVGIG (reference sequence). This CDR3 is 14 amino acids long. V lost 2 bases and J lost 6, with 17 bases in between. In nucleotides, the CDR3 is TGTGCCTGGAGTCAAGGCAGGGAACGAGGCGAGCAGTACTTC. This codes for CAWSQGRERGEQYF. The entire variable domain, with the rest obtained from reference TRBV30 and TRBJ2-7, is as follows: SQTIHQWPATLVQPVGSPLSLECTVEGTSNPNLYWYRQAAGRGLQLLFYSVGIGQISSEVPQNLSASRPQDRQFILSSKKLLLSDSGFYLCAWSQGRERGEQYFGPGTRLTVT.

This rearrangement joins TRBV10-3 to TRBJ1-2; D may be TRBD1 (6 bases). V gave up 6 bases and J gave up 0 bases, with 14 bases separating them. This CDR3 spans 15 amino acids. Germline CDR1 and CDR2: ENHRY and SYGVKD. CDR3 DNA: TGTGCCATCAGCCGAGGGACATCTACTAACTATGGCTACACCTTC. It yields the protein CAISRGTSTNYGYTF.

The J gene is TRBJ2-1, the V gene TRBV7-8, with 10 nucleotides matching TRBD2. Germline V gene data show CDR1 as SGHVS and CDR2 as FQNEAQ. The CDR3 consists of 15 residues. V gave up 1 base and J gave up 8 bases; unmatched junction bases: 5. The CDR3 DNA is TGTGCCAGCAGCTTAGAGTCTAGCGGGAGCTATGAGCAGTTCTTC. Its protein product is CASSLESSGSYEQFF.

This CDR3 is CASNSKETGATNEKLFF. The CDR3, as DNA: TGTGCCAGCAACTCCAAGGAGACAGGTGCAACTAATGAAAAACTGTTTTTT. The chain uses TRBV2 and TRBJ1-4, with D tentatively TRBD1 (6 bases). This CDR3 is 17 amino acids long. Trimming pared 7 bases from V and 0 bases from J, leaving 18 bases between. The germline gives CDR1 SNHLY, CDR2 FYNNEI.

The rearrangement uses TRBV4-1 and TRBJ1-1, with a tentative D call TRBD1 (5 bases). CDR3 size: 15 residues. Germline V CDR1 and CDR2: MGHRA, YSYEKL. The V end lost 1 base, the J end lost 1 base, and 10 bases lay between the germline ends. In nucleotides, the CDR3 is TGCGCCAGCAGCCAAGCCGGGACTGCGAACACTGAAGCTTTCTTT. This gives the protein CASSQAGTANTEAFF.

This chain joins TRBV11-2 and TRBJ1-4; 7 nucleotides align to TRBD1. Looked up from germline, CDR1 is SGHAT and CDR2 is FQNNGV. V trimming: 1 base; J trimming: 7 bases; junction bases outside the gene matches: 12. The CDR3 length is 17 residues. Here the CDR3 DNA reads TGTGCCAGCAGCTTAGTTGGCCAGGGGGGTTTTAGTGAAAAACTGTTTTTT. It encodes CASSLVGQGGFSEKLFF. The full variable domain, completed using reference TRBV11-2 and TRBJ1-4, is EAGVAQSPRYKIIEKRQSVAFWCNPISGHATLYWYQQILGQGPKLLIQFQNNGVVDDSQLPKDRFSAERLKGVDSTLKIQPAKLEDSAVYLCASSLVGQGGFSEKLFFGSGTQLSVL.

V and J are TRBV13 and TRBJ2-3; D possibly corresponds to TRBD2 (5 bases). In germline, CDR1 is PRHDT, CDR2 FYEKMQ (reference sequence). The CDR3 spans 15 residues. The ends were cut back, 3 bases at V and 2 bases at J, with 12 bases in the middle. The CDR3 region has the DNA TGTGCCAGCAGCTTTAGTAGCGTGGTCACAGATACGCAGTATTTT. As protein: CASSFSSVVTDTQYF.

The chain uses TRBV6-5 and TRBJ2-3; D gene unclear. There are 13 residues in the CDR3. Germline V gene data show CDR1 as MNHEY and CDR2 as SVGAGI. The V end lost 8 bases, the J end lost 1 base, and 10 bases lay between the germline ends. The CDR3 spells CASALRRTDTQYF. CDR3 sequence (DNA): TGTGCCAGCGCCCTCAGGCGCACAGATACGCAGTATTTT.

This clone has a single count. The chain carries TRBV19 and TRBJ1-1; D perhaps matches TRBD1 (5 bases). The CDR3 is made up of 16 amino acids. Germline loops: CDR1 LNHDA, CDR2 SQIVND (reference sequence). Trimming pared 9 bases from V and 0 bases from J, leaving 20 bases between. CDR3 residues: CASRQWGQGMNTEAFF. In DNA, the CDR3 is TGTGCCAGCCGCCAATGGGGCCAGGGAATGAACACTGAAGCTTTCTTT. The variable domain in full, with the rest retrieved from reference TRBV19 and TRBJ1-1, is DGGITQSPKYLFRKEGQNVTLSCEQNLNHDAMYWYRQDPGQGLRLIYYSQIVNDFQKGDIAEGYSVSREKKESFPLTVTSAQKNPTAFYLCASRQWGQGMNTEAFFGQGTRLTVV.

J is TRBJ2-7 and V is TRBV7-6; possibly TRBD2 for D (6 bases). The length of the CDR3 is 15 residues. CDR1 and CDR2 (germline): SGHVS, FNYEAQ. The V end was cut by 4 bases, the J end by 0 bases, with 13 bases between. The CDR3 DNA reads TGTGCCAGCAGCTATCGGGACTCTAGCTCCTACGAGCAGTACTTC. This codes for CASSYRDSSSYEQYF.

The gene calls are TRBV19 and TRBJ2-7; TRBD1 matches at 7 bases. From germline, CDR1 is LNHDA and CDR2 SQIVND (reference sequence). The CDR3 covers 18 residues. Trimming removed 5 bases from V and 5 bases from J; junction bases left unmatched: 21. DNA for the CDR3: TGTGCCAGTAGTCAGGACCCAACAGGGGCCGCCTTCAGGGACGAGCAGTACTTC. Amino acids: CASSQDPTGAAFRDEQYF.